This T cell receptor (beta chain) derives from a study of T cells in narcolepsy. The overall study: Patients with NT1 or NT2 and healthy control donors were enrolled.

Data came from immunoSEQ multiplex PCR; TCRdb stores just in-frame clones and leaves some out. The sample yields about 30,000 clones, around 79% seen once. This clone is a singleton in its sample. Antigen: not known. General study points: Healthy controls reportedly lacked the autoreactive clonotypes serially found in patients' blood. Autoreactive HCRT-specific and TRIB2-specific clonotypes were marked in same-patient CSF-versus-blood CD4+ comparisons.

The clonotype originates from a human donor with narcolepsy. Sequencing was done on a sample of CD45RA- memory CD4+ T cells from PBMCs.

CDR3 protein: CASSLGREIGQPQHF. The CDR3 nucleotides are TGTGCCAGCTCCCTCGGACGGGAGATCGGACAGCCCCAGCATTTT. This chain uses TRBV18 with TRBJ1-5; D is undetermined. V lost 6 bases and J 7 bases, leaving 19 bases between the germline ends. CDR1 KGHSH and CDR2 LQKENI come from the germline V gene. The CDR3 covers 15 residues. The whole variable domain, remainder taken from reference TRBV18 and TRBJ1-5, is NAGVMQNPRHLVRRRGQEARLRCSPMKGHSHVYWYRQLPEEGLKFMVYLQKENIIDESGMPKERFSAEFPKEGPSILRIQQVVRGDSAAYFCASSLGREIGQPQHFGDGTRLSIL.